A single sample gave rise to the 29 T cell receptor beta chains below, sequenced in a study of blood T cells in healthy people across ages. Then a second PCR, running roughly 7 to 11 cycles, was carried out with a sample-barcoded 5' primer and a J-beta primer mix. TCRdb redid the calling of the 5' RACE reads with MiXCR, one entry per CDR3 protein. In the table there are over 1,500,000 distinct CDR3 sequences, roughly two fifths of which are singletons. Sequencing input: blood. These receptors originate from a human donor in good health.

The V call is TRBV10-3, the J call TRBJ1-6, with D perhaps TRBD1 (5 bases). Looked up from germline, CDR1 is ENHRY and CDR2 is SYGVKD. Trimming pared 6 bases from V and 5 bases from J, leaving 20 bases between. This CDR3 has 17 residues. The CDR3 protein is CAIRKVEGSLHNSPLHF. CDR3 nucleotide sequence: TGTGCCATCAGGAAGGTGGAGGGGTCACTCCATAATTCACCCCTCCACTTT.

The table lists this clonotype with a few counts. The gene calls are TRBV7-2 and TRBJ2-3; 7 bases line up with TRBD2. The V gene end was trimmed by 5 bases and the J gene end by 2 bases; junction bases not matched to a gene: 7. The CDR3 runs to 15 residues. Looked up from germline, CDR1 is SGHTA and CDR2 is FQGNSA. CDR3 nucleotide sequence: TGTGCCAGCAGCAATAAGCGGGGTCACACAGATACGCAGTATTTT. Protein sequence: CASSNKRGHTDTQYF.

The CDR3 sequence is CASSLAAGANQPQHF. In DNA form, the CDR3 reads TGTGCCAGCAGCTTAGCAGCTGGGGCTAATCAGCCCCAGCATTTT. The chain is built from TRBV7-2 and TRBJ1-5, with a possible D match to TRBD1 (5 bases). Germline assignment: CDR1 SGHTA and CDR2 FQGNSA. The CDR3 length is 15 residues. Trimming stripped 0 bases from V and 4 bases from J, with 10 bases between.

Only a few counts were recorded for this clonotype. The chain has TRBV6-6 and TRBJ2-7; D is unresolved. Germline V lookup: CDR1 MNHNY, CDR2 SVGAGI (reference sequence). The germline V and J ends were trimmed by 7 bases and 1 base, with 14 bases remaining between them. This CDR3 has 14 amino acids. CDR3 in amino acids: CASTSSRVSYEQYF. Here the CDR3 DNA reads TGTGCCAGCACCTCAAGTCGGGTTTCCTACGAGCAGTACTTC.

This chain joins TRBV7-9 and TRBJ2-3; 7 positions match TRBD1. The V gene's germline CDR1 is SEHNR and CDR2 FQNEAQ (reference sequence). CDR3 length: 15 amino acids. Trimming cost V 3 bases and J 5 bases; bases outside gene matches: 8. The CDR3 coding sequence is TGTGCCAGCAGCTTTCGAACAGGGGAGTTAGATACGCAGTATTTT. As protein: CASSFRTGELDTQYF.

This clonotype was observed a single time. The J gene is TRBJ2-1, the V gene TRBV7-2; D might be TRBD2 (5 bases). The DNA end is more similar to TRBJ2-7, so the J call may be wrong. This CDR3 region has 13 residues. CDR1 SGHTA and CDR2 FQGNSA come from the germline V gene. Here the CDR3 reads CATTGGPYNEQYF. CDR3 DNA: TGTGCCACTACCGGAGGTCCCTACAATGAGCAGTACTTC.

This clonotype was seen a few times. This chain links TRBV7-9 with TRBJ2-7, with 8 nucleotides matching TRBD1. The CDR3 totals 15 residues. Germline V CDR1 and CDR2: SEHNR, FQNEAQ (reference sequence). V lost 6 bases, J lost 0 bases, and 7 bases stayed unmatched. CDR3 sequence (DNA): TGTGCCAGCAGTTCGGGACAGGCAAGCTCCTACGAGCAGTACTTC. Protein product: CASSSGQASSYEQYF.

This clonotype was detected a few times. This chain joins TRBV12-5 and TRBJ1-4, with D unclear. Deletions cut 3 bases from V and 0 bases from J, with 14 bases between. The CDR3 runs 17 residues. Germline V CDR1 and CDR2: LGHNT, FRNRAP. The CDR3 reads CASGFHHEGATNEKLFF. CDR3 bases: TGTGCTAGTGGTTTTCACCACGAGGGTGCAACTAATGAAAAACTGTTTTTT.

This clonotype was counted a few times. V is TRBV4-2 and J is TRBJ1-4; D possibly corresponds to TRBD1 (5 bases). The CDR3 length is 15 residues. Germline CDR1 reads LGHNA; CDR2 reads YNFKEQ. V lost 0 bases and J 10 bases, leaving 15 bases between the germline ends. The CDR3 here is CASSQDAGLGGKLFF. In nucleotides, the CDR3 is TGTGCCAGCAGCCAAGATGCAGGGCTCGGAGGAAAACTGTTTTTT.

As for this clonotype: The junction differs from germline at one of its ends, possibly a read error. The chain has TRBV6-1 and TRBJ1-4; maybe TRBD1 (5 bases). Germline assignment: CDR1 MNHNS and CDR2 SASEGT. There are 15 residues in the CDR3. The chain's CDR3 is CASSGAQGDGEKLFF. CDR3 in DNA: TGTGCCAGCAGTGGAGCGCAAGGGGATGGGGAAAAGCTGTTTTTT.

This chain uses TRBV12-3 or TRBV12-4 with TRBJ1-1; D gene unclear. The CDR3 length is 14 residues. V lost 2 bases to trimming and J lost 1 base, with 8 bases between them. The CDR3 DNA is TGTGCCAGCAGTTTACGGTTCACGAACACTGAAGCTTTCTTT. It translates to CASSLRFTNTEAFF.

The genes are TRBV4-3 and TRBJ1-2; 8 bases line up with TRBD1. The germline V gene has CDR1 LGHNA and CDR2 YSLEER. After removal of 8 bases from V and 0 bases from J, the junction contained 14 bases not matched to a gene. This CDR3 spans 17 amino acids. This chain's CDR3 is CASGYQTGASANYGYTF. The CDR3 nucleotides read TGCGCCAGCGGCTACCAGACAGGGGCGTCGGCTAACTATGGCTACACCTTC.

The CDR3 DNA follows: TGTGCCAGCAGCTTGGGTGGGTGGAGAACTGAAGCTTTCTTT. It codes for CASSLGGWRTEAFF. The rearrangement links TRBV7-2 to TRBJ1-1; D is ambiguous. V was trimmed by 3 bases and J by 5 bases, leaving 13 bases between them. The CDR3 has 14 amino acids. The germline gives CDR1 SGHTA, CDR2 FQGNSA.

The CDR3 loop reads CASSYASNEKLFF. The CDR3 region has the DNA TGTGCCAGCAGTTACGCTTCTAATGAAAAACTGTTTTTT. This chain joins TRBV12-3 or TRBV12-4 and TRBJ1-4; D gene uncertain. V lost 4 bases and J lost 3, with 6 bases in between. The CDR3 runs 13 residues.

This clonotype has more than one count but fewer than ten. The chain uses TRBV4-1 and TRBJ2-1; weak D call: TRBD2 (5 bases). This CDR3 comprises 16 residues. Germline values: CDR1 MGHRA, CDR2 YSYEKL. Trimming left V 2 bases short and J 6 bases short, with 17 bases between. The CDR3: CASSQPIQQRGNEQFF. In DNA, the CDR3 is TGCGCCAGCAGCCAACCCATACAACAACGGGGCAATGAGCAGTTCTTC.

A few counts support this clonotype. The chain is built from TRBV20-1 and TRBJ1-1; possibly TRBD1 for D (6 bases). V lost 3 bases, J lost 1 base, and 18 bases lay in between. The CDR3 totals 16 residues. Per germline, CDR1 DFQATT and CDR2 SNEGSKA (reference sequence). The CDR3 DNA reads TGCAGTGCTAGCTCCCTCCAACAGGGATCGAACACTGAAGCTTTCTTT. Protein product: CSASSLQQGSNTEAFF.

This chain uses TRBV29-1 with TRBJ2-3, with D possibly being TRBD1 (7 bases). Trimming left V 2 bases short and J 6 bases short, with 12 bases between. The CDR3 length is 13 residues. Looked up from germline, CDR1 is SQVTM and CDR2 is ANQGSEA. The CDR3 DNA sequence: TGCAGCGTTGAATGGGCAGGGGGGGATACGCAGTATTTT. Residues: CSVEWAGGDTQYF.

The sample holds a few counts of this clonotype. This rearrangement joins TRBV10-3 to TRBJ1-2; 9 nucleotides match TRBD1. The CDR3 has 16 amino acids. Looked up from germline, CDR1 is ENHRY and CDR2 is SYGVKD. J lost 5 bases, V lost 0 bases, and 7 bases had no gene match. Here the CDR3 DNA reads TGTGCCATCAGTGAGTCTATGGACAGGGGCCCATATGGCTACACCTTC. It is translated as CAISESMDRGPYGYTF.

The chain has TRBV7-2 and TRBJ1-4; D call uncertain. V was shortened by 0 bases and J by 8 bases, with 13 bases between the two germline ends. The V gene's germline CDR1 is SGHTA and CDR2 FQGNSA. The CDR3 has 15 amino acids. CDR3 sequence: CASSLASGLWEKLFF. CDR3 in DNA: TGTGCCAGCAGCTTAGCGTCTGGCTTGTGGGAAAAACTGTTTTTT.

This CDR3 is CASSLWAGESGANVLTF. Written as DNA, the CDR3 is TGTGCCAGCAGCTTGTGGGCAGGGGAATCTGGGGCCAACGTCCTGACTTTC. This chain connects TRBV7-3 to TRBJ2-6, with D possibly TRBD1 on 6 matching bases. V was pared by 3 bases and J by 1 base, with 13 bases between. Germline lookup yields CDR1 SGHTA and CDR2 FQGTGA. The CDR3 sequence is 17 residues long.

The J gene is TRBJ2-6, the V gene TRBV10-3, with D possibly called TRBD1 or TRBD2 (5 bases each). Between the trimmed V and J ends, which lost 3 bases and 4 bases, there was a span of 7 bases. Per germline, CDR1 ENHRY and CDR2 SYGVKD. The CDR3 is made up of 14 amino acids. CDR3 region: CAISDGAGANVLTF. The DNA of the CDR3 is TGTGCCATCAGTGACGGGGCCGGGGCCAACGTCCTGACTTTC.

The rearrangement joins TRBV30 to TRBJ2-5; D assignment may be TRBD1 or TRBD2 (7 bases each). Germline CDR1 GTSNPN, CDR2 SVGIG (reference sequence). This CDR3 is built from 13 residues. The V end was cut by 7 bases, the J end by 11 bases, with 23 bases between. For the CDR3, the DNA is TGTGCCTACACGAGCGGGGCAGGGGGTGAGCAGTACTTC. Translated: CAYTSGAGGEQYF.

Notes on this clonotype: One end of the junction fails to match germline, which may point to a read error. This chain links TRBV29-1 with TRBJ1-2; 10 bases are a match to TRBD1. Per germline, CDR1 SQVTM and CDR2 ANQGSEA. CDR3 length: 14 residues. CDR3 DNA sequence: TGCGGCGTTCTACCGGGACAGGGGAACTATGGCTACACCTTC. Its translation is CGVLPGQGNYGYTF.

This clonotype was found a few times. The V and J genes are TRBV20-1 and TRBJ1-1; D unresolved. This CDR3 has 13 residues. Germline V gene sequence: CDR1 DFQATT, CDR2 SNEGSKA (reference sequence). Trimming cost V 3 bases and J 5 bases, with 13 bases left between them. The CDR3 DNA reads TGCAGTGCTAGTGGAACGGGATGGACTGAAGCTTTCTTT. This translates into CSASGTGWTEAFF.

The chain recombines TRBV5-5 with TRBJ2-3, with D perhaps TRBD2 (6 bases). The CDR3 spans 15 residues. The V end was cut by 0 bases, the J end by 4 bases, with 12 bases between. Germline CDR1 and CDR2: SGHKS and YYEKEE (reference sequence). The CDR3: CASSLDARGSDTQYF. CDR3 sequence (DNA): TGTGCCAGCAGCTTGGATGCCCGGGGGTCAGATACGCAGTATTTT.

The chain joins TRBV12-3 or TRBV12-4 to TRBJ1-4; D perhaps matches TRBD1 (6 bases). V was cut by 8 bases and J by 0 bases, with 13 bases left in between. There are 15 residues in the CDR3. CDR3 in DNA: TGTGCCAGCCTTGGGGGCGGGGCAACTAATGAAAAACTGTTTTTT. Amino acids: CASLGGGATNEKLFF.

This chain connects TRBV15 to TRBJ2-3; 11 bases line up with TRBD2. V gave up 3 bases and J gave up 5 bases; unmatched junction bases: 7. Germline V gene data show CDR1 as LNHNV and CDR2 as YYDKDF (reference sequence). The CDR3 length is 16 residues. The CDR3 loop is CATSRIAGGHQDTQYF. CDR3 DNA: TGTGCCACCAGCAGGATAGCGGGGGGGCATCAAGATACGCAGTATTTT.

This clonotype was observed a few times. The chain employs TRBV20-1 and TRBJ2-1, with 8 bases fitting TRBD2. In germline, CDR1 is DFQATT, CDR2 SNEGSKA (reference sequence). This CDR3 has 16 amino acids. Losses at the gene ends were 1 base for V and 6 bases for J; bases not matched to a gene: 11. The CDR3 here is CSARVPGVAGTNEQFF. The CDR3 DNA follows: TGCAGTGCTAGAGTTCCAGGGGTAGCGGGGACCAATGAGCAGTTCTTC.

The genes are TRBV20-1 and TRBJ2-4; 8 bases line up with TRBD2. Germline-derived CDR1 and CDR2 are DFQATT and SNEGSKA (reference sequence). This CDR3 region has 20 residues. Trimming took 0 bases from V and 0 from J; bases not matched to a gene: 16. The CDR3 reads CSARDAIAGINTLAKNIQYF. The CDR3 bases are TGCAGTGCTAGAGATGCAATAGCGGGGATAAATACCCTAGCCAAAAACATTCAGTACTTC.